One sample yielded the 18 T cell receptor beta chains listed below, sequenced in a study of human T cells and chemical hapten exposure. Unique molecular identifiers were attached to individual cDNA molecules within the library. A single record per CDR3 protein comes from TCRdb applying MiXCR to the reads. The table shows approximately 4,000 distinct CDR3 sequences, with more than 40% occurring only once. As to treatment: therapeutic diphenylcyclopropenone sensitization with weekly scalp DPC. Source: whole blood, taken before DPC sensitization or 2, 6, or about 24 weeks after (not recorded which). Receptor source: an adult with alopecia areata. Some clones in this sample may be carry-over from other donors' samples. This table probably holds off-target reads from a library built for another chain.

The gene calls are TRBV5-1 and TRBJ2-4; D is possibly TRBD1 (6 bases). Germline values: CDR1 SGHRS, CDR2 YFSETQ. This CDR3 is 16 amino acids long. V was trimmed by 2 bases and J by 6 bases, leaving 18 bases between them. DNA for the CDR3: TGCGCCAGCAGCTTTTTCCCGGTCGAACAGGGAAACATTCAGTACTTC. Translated: CASSFFPVEQGNIQYF. Combining the CDR3 with reference TRBV5-1 and TRBJ2-4 gives the whole variable domain KAGVTQTPRYLIKTRGQQVTLSCSPISGHRSVSWYQQTPGQGLQFLFEYFSETQRNKGNFPGRFSGRQFSNSRSEMNVSTLELGDSALYLCASSFFPVEQGNIQYFGAGTRLSVL.

V is TRBV11-2 and J is TRBJ2-1; D perhaps matches TRBD1 (6 bases). Trimming stripped 5 bases from V and 3 bases from J, with 11 bases between. CDR3 size: 14 residues. The V gene's germline CDR1 is SGHAT and CDR2 FQNNGV. CDR3 sequence (DNA): TGTGCCAGCAGCCCCGGACAGAGCTACAATGAGCAGTTCTTC. This gives the protein CASSPGQSYNEQFF.

J is TRBJ2-7 and V is TRBV7-9; D remains ambiguous. The CDR3 contains 13 residues. The ends were cut back, 5 bases at V and 2 bases at J, with 10 bases in the middle. Germline values: CDR1 SEHNR, CDR2 FQNEAQ (reference sequence). CDR3 region: CASSLRVTYEQYF. DNA of the CDR3: TGTGCCAGCAGCCTCCGGGTTACCTACGAGCAGTACTTC.

The V and J genes are TRBV7-6 and TRBJ2-7; D is tentatively TRBD1 or TRBD2 (5 bases each). The ends were cut back, 1 base at V and 6 bases at J, with 13 bases in the middle. This CDR3 contains 14 residues. CDR1 and CDR2 from the germline V gene are SGHVS and FNYEAQ. The CDR3 loop is CASSLGGTPAEQYF. In nucleotides, the CDR3 is TGTGCCAGCAGCTTAGGGGGGACGCCGGCCGAGCAGTACTTC. The full variable domain, with the rest looked up from reference TRBV7-6 and TRBJ2-7, is GAGVSQSPRYKVTKRGQDVALRCDPISGHVSLYWYRQALGQGPEFLTYFNYEAQQDKSGLPNDRFSAERPEGSISTLTIQRTEQRDSAMYRCASSLGGTPAEQYFGPGTRLTVT.

With respect to this clonotype: One junction end does not reproduce the germline sequence, and a read error may be involved. The genes are TRBV12-3 or TRBV12-4 and TRBJ2-7, with D possibly matching TRBD1 (6 bases). This CDR3 region has 15 residues. CDR3 loop: CASSPSVAGAGAYVF. The CDR3 region has the DNA TGTGCCAGCAGCCCGTCAGTTGCAGGGGCGGGTGCTTACGTCTTC.

The rearrangement uses TRBV12-3 or TRBV12-4 and TRBJ1-1; TRBD1 might be the D (6 bases). The CDR3 spans 17 residues. Trimming shortened V by 3 bases and J by 1 base, and 18 bases separated the two germline ends. CDR3 loop: CASSFYRALGKNTEAFF. For the CDR3, the DNA is TGTGCCAGCAGTTTTTACAGGGCCCTTGGGAAGAACACTGAAGCTTTCTTT.

Concerning this clonotype itself: An end of the junction does not agree with germline; a read error may underlie this. This chain connects TRBV4-1 to TRBJ2-3; 9 bases map to TRBD1. CDR1 MGHRA and CDR2 YSYEKL come from the germline V gene. This CDR3 has 15 amino acids. CDR3 in amino acids: CASSQDLAGTGFNPF. The CDR3 nucleotides read TGCGCCAGCAGCCAAGATCTCGCCGGGACAGGGTTCAACCCTTTT.

This rearrangement joins TRBV6-2 or TRBV6-3 to TRBJ2-3; D is unclear. This CDR3 has 14 residues. Germline CDR1 and CDR2: MNHEY and SVGEGT. Deletions cut 0 bases from V and 9 bases from J, with 13 bases between. CDR3: CASSYSRLVDTQYF. CDR3 DNA sequence: TGTGCCAGCAGTTACTCGCGATTGGTGGACACGCAGTATTTT.

This chain connects TRBV7-9 to TRBJ2-3; D is perhaps TRBD1 (5 bases). Germline lookup yields CDR1 SEHNR and CDR2 FQNEAQ (reference sequence). CDR3 length: 15 residues. V was shortened by 1 base and J by 2 bases, with 10 bases between the two germline ends. The DNA of the CDR3 is TGTGCCAGCAGCTTAGGCCTAGGGGCCACAGATACGCAGTATTTT. This sequence encodes CASSLGLGATDTQYF. The full variable domain, rest sourced from reference TRBV7-9 and TRBJ2-3, is DTGVSQNPRHKITKRGQNVTFRCDPISEHNRLYWYRQTLGQGPEFLTYFQNEAQLEKSRLLSDRFSAERPKGSFSTLEIQRTEQGDSAMYLCASSLGLGATDTQYFGPGTRLTVL.

This clonotype was counted between two and nine times. The rearrangement links TRBV11-2 to TRBJ2-3; a weak D match, TRBD1 (6 bases). CDR1 is SGHAT and CDR2 is FQNNGV in the germline V gene. This CDR3 is built from 14 residues. Trimming removed 0 bases at V and 5 bases at J, with 9 bases between. CDR3 in amino acids: CASSLETGIDTQYF. CDR3 sequence (DNA): TGTGCCAGCAGCTTAGAAACAGGGATAGATACGCAGTATTTT.

This clonotype was detected only a few times. The chain employs TRBV7-2 and TRBJ2-7; D may be TRBD1 (5 bases). Germline V gene sequence: CDR1 SGHTA, CDR2 FQGNSA. The CDR3 covers 14 residues. The V gene lost 5 bases and the J gene lost 3 bases, with 14 bases spanning the gap. The CDR3 loop reads CASSPPQGYYEQYF. The CDR3 DNA reads as TGTGCCAGCAGCCCGCCCCAGGGCTACTACGAGCAGTACTTC.

J is TRBJ2-2 and V is TRBV9; a possible D gene is TRBD1 (5 bases). From germline, CDR1 is SGDLS and CDR2 YYNGEE. This CDR3 is 15 amino acids long. V was trimmed by 6 bases and J by 0 bases, leaving 12 bases between them. DNA for the CDR3: TGTGCCAGCACCTTCGGACAACCGAACACCGGGGAGCTGTTTTTT. Its protein is CASTFGQPNTGELFF.

This clonotype was observed a handful of times. The chain employs TRBV7-6 and TRBJ2-1; 7 bases align to TRBD1. The CDR3 totals 15 residues. J lost 5 bases, V lost 5 bases, and 9 bases had no gene match. Germline assignment: CDR1 SGHVS and CDR2 FNYEAQ. The CDR3 DNA sequence: TGTGCCAGCAGCGTTGAGACAGGGTTTAACAATGAGCAGTTCTTC. Its translation is CASSVETGFNNEQFF.

The chain recombines TRBV7-9 with TRBJ2-1, with D possibly TRBD1 on 6 matching bases. The CDR3 runs 17 residues. V lost 0 bases and J lost 0, with 12 bases in between. The germline gives CDR1 SEHNR, CDR2 FQNEAQ (reference sequence). Written as DNA, the CDR3 is TGTGCCAGCAGCTTAGCTTATAGGGGGAGCTCCTACAATGAGCAGTTCTTC. Translating gives CASSLAYRGSSYNEQFF.

This clonotype was observed a handful of times. The rearrangement uses TRBV2 and TRBJ2-7; tentatively, D is TRBD1 (7 bases). V was trimmed by 10 bases and J by 1 base, leaving 17 bases between them. The CDR3 runs 14 residues. The V gene's germline CDR1 is SNHLY and CDR2 FYNNEI. The CDR3: CATGSQGGSYEQYF. In DNA form, the CDR3 reads TGTGCCACCGGGTCCCAGGGGGGTTCCTACGAGCAGTACTTC.

This clonotype came up a few times. The V gene is TRBV6-5, the J gene TRBJ2-2; D is perhaps TRBD2 (6 bases). The CDR3 is 14 amino acids. V was cut by 7 bases and J by 6 bases, with 15 bases left in between. CDR1 MNHEY and CDR2 SVGAGI come from the germline V gene. DNA of the CDR3: TGTGCCAGCACCGGAGGAGGGAAGGCCGGGGAGCTGTTTTTT. Translated: CASTGGGKAGELFF.

This clonotype has just a few counts. The V call is TRBV7-2, the J call TRBJ1-1; D is uncertain. Trimming left V 5 bases short and J 5 bases short, with 18 bases between. The CDR3 covers 15 residues. Germline loops: CDR1 SGHTA, CDR2 FQGNSA. This CDR3 is CASSTLTGIGTEAFF. CDR3 DNA sequence: TGTGCCAGCAGCACGCTGACTGGGATAGGGACTGAAGCTTTCTTT.

This clonotype occurred a few times. The V and J genes are TRBV5-1 and TRBJ2-3, with no clear D. CDR1 is SGHRS, CDR2 YFSETQ, per germline. CDR3 length: 12 residues. The V gene lost 7 bases and the J gene lost 1 base, with 7 bases spanning the gap. DNA of the CDR3: TGCGCCAGCTCAAGGGGCACAGATACGCAGTATTTT. This encodes CASSRGTDTQYF.